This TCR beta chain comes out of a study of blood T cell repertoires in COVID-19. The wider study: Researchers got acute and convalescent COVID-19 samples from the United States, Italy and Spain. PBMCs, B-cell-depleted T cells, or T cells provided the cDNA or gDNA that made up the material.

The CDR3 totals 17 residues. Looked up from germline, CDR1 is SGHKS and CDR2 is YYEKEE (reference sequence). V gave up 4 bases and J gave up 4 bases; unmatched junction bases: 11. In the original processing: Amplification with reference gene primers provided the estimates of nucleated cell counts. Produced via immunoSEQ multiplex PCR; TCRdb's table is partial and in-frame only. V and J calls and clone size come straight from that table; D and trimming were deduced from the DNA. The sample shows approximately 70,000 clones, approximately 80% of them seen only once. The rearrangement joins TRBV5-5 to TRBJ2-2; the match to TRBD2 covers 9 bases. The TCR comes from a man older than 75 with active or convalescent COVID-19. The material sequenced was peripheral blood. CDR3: CASSRLMVAGVTGELFF. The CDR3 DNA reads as TGTGCCAGCAGCCGTCTCATGGTAGCGGGAGTCACCGGGGAGCTGTTTTTT.